The 24 T cell receptor delta chains reported below all come from one sample, sequenced in a study of γδ T cells in repeated Plasmodium falciparum infection (TCRdb year 2021). The library was made by multiplex PCR. Instrument used: Illumina MiSeq. Clonotypes were called again by TCRdb from the public reads via CATT, and duplicate nucleotide sequences were then merged into one entry. A total of 45,000 to 60,000 delta-chain clones appear in this sample, about 2% of them only once. Around 24% of the sample is held by the ten biggest clonotypes. For bulk TCR repertoire analysis, Vgamma9/Vdelta2+ and Vdelta2-negative gammadelta T cell populations were flow-sorted out of peripheral blood mononuclear cells. Sequenced input: gamma-delta T cells from blood. These TCRs come from a pool of human donors (malaria-infected and uninfected, not separated).

This clone was detected ten times or more. A single base is all that separates this from a far larger clone, so a read error is likely. This sample includes further DNA sequences coding for the same CDR3. The CDR3, as DNA: TGTGCCTGTGACACCGAAAGGGTCCTTACTGGGGGATATCCGTACACCGATAAACTCATCTTT. Its translation is CACDTERVLTGGYPYTDKLIF. This chain joins TRDV2 and TRDJ1; 11 bases are a match to TRDD3. TCRdb is silent on the J gene; assignment here came from matching the DNA to germline. Trimming removed 0 bases from V and 0 bases from J; junction bases left unmatched: 17. CDR3 length equals 21 residues. CDR1 is GEAIGNYY, CDR2 EKD, per germline.

This clone was picked up a small number of times. A read error likely explains why the TCRdb protein, taken from a much larger clone, differs from this DNA's translation at residue 4; the protein shown is translated from the DNA. The chain recombines TRDV2 with TRDJ1; 13 positions match TRDD3. No J gene is reported in TCRdb; it was inferred here by comparing the DNA with germline. The ends lost 5 bases at V and 0 bases at J; junction bases unmatched: 8. The CDR3 covers 17 residues. Germline V lookup: CDR1 GEAIGNYY, CDR2 EKD. CDR3 sequence (DNA): TGTGCCTGTGTAGGACTGGGGGATACGGAGTACACCGATAAACTCATCTTT. It is translated as CACVGLGDTEYTDKLIF.

This clone was recorded at least ten times. A far bigger clonotype differs at one base, so this is likely a read error. The sample carries other DNA sequences with the same CDR3. The V gene corresponds to TRDV3; no J gene was called; the table's TRDD3 call for D was not verified on the DNA. The length of the CDR3 is 23 residues. Germline-derived CDR1 and CDR2 are TVYSNPD and GDNSRS (reference sequence). The CDR3 DNA reads as TGTGCCAGACGAGAACTGCAGCCTTACCCCATCCCCCTCAAAGCCCCGTACACCGATAAGCTCATCTTT. Its protein product is CARRELQPYPIPLKAPYTDKLIF.

By share of the sample, this clone is medium-sized. The sample has other DNA sequences that encode this CDR3 too. The rearrangement uses TRDV2 and TRDJ1; 13 bases map to TRDD3. In germline, CDR1 is GEAIGNYY, CDR2 EKD. The CDR3 is 17 amino acids. V lost 0 bases and J lost 10; bases outside the gene matches: 13. The CDR3 is CACDTVTGGYAPVPLIF. The CDR3 coding sequence is TGTGCCTGTGACACCGTGACTGGGGGATACGCGCCCGTTCCACTCATCTTT.

This clone was observed a handful of times. TCRdb's protein for this DNA is that of a much larger clone and differs from the translation at residue 13, likely a read error; the protein shown is the DNA translation. The J gene is TRDJ1, the V gene TRDV1; no firm D call. CDR3 length: 15 amino acids. Germline CDR1 TSWWSYY, CDR2 QGS. DNA for the CDR3: TGTGCTCTTGGGGAACTAAGGTCTATCACCGATAAACACATCTTT. Amino acid sequence: CALGELRSITDKHIF.

This clone was seen many times. With a far larger clone one base away, a read error is the likely cause. This sample also contains other DNA sequences that code for the same CDR3. The V gene is listed as TRDV2; no J gene was called; TRDD3 was called by the table and not checked on the DNA. In germline, CDR1 is GEAIGNYY, CDR2 EKD. The CDR3 has 21 amino acids. CDR3 protein: CACDTERVLTGGYPYTDKLIF. Here the CDR3 DNA reads TGTGCCTGTGACACCGAAAGGGTTCTTACTGGGGGATATCCGTACACCGATAAGCTCATCTTT.

The table lists this clone with many counts. TCRdb assigns this DNA the protein of a much larger clone, which departs from its translation at residue 8; this likely reflects a read error, and the protein shown comes from translating the DNA. V usage is TRDV1 and J usage is TRDJ1, with TRDD3 matching 10 bases. Germline lookup yields CDR1 TSWWSYY and CDR2 QGS. The CDR3 has 23 residues. The trim removed 2 bases at V and 0 bases at J, leaving 24 bases unmatched. In DNA form, the CDR3 reads TGTGCTCTTGGGGAAGGTTCTTCCCCTTCGTTCGTACTGGGGGATGGATACACCGATAAACTCATCTTT. Translating it yields CALGEGSSPSFVLGDGYTDKLIF.

This clone was detected ten times or more. The TCRdb protein comes from a much larger clone and disagrees with this DNA's translation at residue 12, likely due to a read error; the protein given here is derived from the DNA. The chain employs TRDV2 and TRDJ1; 9 bases agree with TRDD3. TCRdb offers no J gene call, so here the DNA was matched to germline to obtain one. Germline trimming cut 0 bases from V and 2 bases from J; bases unmatched to any gene: 12. The CDR3 runs 18 residues. Germline V gene lookup returns CDR1 GEAIGNYY and CDR2 EKD. The CDR3 here is CACDTVGVLGDETDKLIF. The CDR3, as DNA: TGTGCCTGTGACACCGTGGGAGTGCTGGGGGATGAGACCGATAAACTCATCTTT.

The sample holds a few counts of this clone. TCRdb assigns this DNA the protein of a much larger clone, which departs from its translation at residue 12; this likely reflects a read error, and the protein shown comes from translating the DNA. V usage is TRDV1 and J usage is TRDJ1; a weak D match, TRDD3 (7 bases). Here the J gene came from matching the DNA to germline, since TCRdb omits it. The CDR3 is made up of 15 amino acids. Trimming shortened V by 6 bases and J by 10 bases, and 24 bases separated the two germline ends. The germline gives CDR1 TSWWSYY, CDR2 QGS. The CDR3 coding sequence is TGTGCTCTTGGTCCTCTCCTTCCGGGGGATCCTAGACTCATCTTT. Its translation is CALGPLLPGDPRLIF.

This clone was observed at least ten times. Only one base separates this from a far larger clonotype, so it likely reflects a read error. Other DNA sequences within the sample encode an identical CDR3. The chain carries TRDV1 and TRDJ2; D uncertain. TCRdb carries no J gene annotation; the J gene was assigned here by matching the DNA with germline. This CDR3 is built from 18 residues. The V and J ends lost 5 bases and 5 bases respectively, with 24 bases between them. In germline, CDR1 is TSWWSYY, CDR2 QGS. The CDR3 DNA is TGTGCTCTTGGGAATCTAAATCCCATCACACTTGGAACAGCACAACTCTTCTTT. As protein: CALGNLNPITLGTAQLFF.

About this clone itself: TCRdb assigns this DNA the protein of a much larger clone, which departs from its translation at residue 7; this likely reflects a read error, and the protein shown comes from translating the DNA. The gene calls are TRDV1 and TRDJ1; 11 bases match TRDD3. No J segment appears in TCRdb, so it was assigned here by matching the sequence to germline. Germline lookup yields CDR1 TSWWSYY and CDR2 QGS. The CDR3 runs to 22 residues. V shed 2 bases and J 2 bases; nucleotides not matched to a gene: 22. The CDR3 reads CALGELAPSWNWGITGTDKLIF. The CDR3 DNA reads as TGTGCTCTTGGGGAATTAGCTCCTAGCTGGAACTGGGGGATAACTGGGACCGATAAACTCATCTTT.

This clone appeared a few times. The translation of this DNA and the TCRdb protein of a much larger clone differ at residue 8, probably owing to a read error; the protein shown here is translated from the DNA. The chain is built from TRDV1 and TRDJ3, with D perhaps matching TRDD3 (6 bases). Per the germline V gene, CDR1 is TSWWSYY and CDR2 is QGS. This CDR3 region has 22 residues. Trimming took off 0 bases at V and 0 bases at J, with 21 bases between the two ends. CDR3 in amino acids: CALGELGGEWGLFSWDTRQMFF. CDR3 bases: TGTGCTCTTGGGGAACTAGGGGGGGAGTGGGGGCTTTTCTCCTGGGACACCCGACAGATGTTTTTC.

For this clone: The protein TCRdb lists belongs to a much larger clone and differs from this DNA's translation at residue 18, which points to a read error; the protein shown is made from the DNA. There is no J gene call, but TRDV2 is given as the V gene; TRDD3, the table's D call, lacks a check against the DNA. Per the germline V gene, CDR1 is GEAIGNYY and CDR2 is EKD. The CDR3 has 20 residues. The CDR3: CACEPMGIERVPRVADKRIF. The CDR3 region has the DNA TGTGCCTGTGAACCTATGGGGATAGAAAGGGTTCCAAGGGTGGCCGATAAACGCATCTTT.

This clone was counted a few times. The TCRdb protein, from a much larger clone, departs from this DNA's translation at residue 6, likely by read error; the protein shown derives from the DNA. The genes are TRDV3 and TRDJ1, with 11 bases lining up with TRDD3. No J segment appears in TCRdb, so it was assigned here by matching the sequence to germline. CDR3 length: 21 residues. J gave up 0 bases and V 1 base, and 22 bases lay outside the gene matches. The V gene's germline CDR1 is TVYSNPD and CDR2 GDNSRS (reference sequence). The CDR3 DNA reads TGTGCCTTTACCTACACCTCCTACTGGGGGATAGCATCCTTGTACACCGATAAACTCATCTTT. It specifies CAFTYTSYWGIASLYTDKLIF.

This clone occurred many times. The protein recorded in TCRdb matches a much larger clone and deviates from this DNA's translation at residue 10, suggesting a read error; the protein here is obtained by translating the DNA. The gene calls are TRDV3 and TRDJ1, with 12 bases that match TRDD3. Germline CDR1 is TVYSNPD and CDR2 is GDNSRS (reference sequence). V lost 2 bases to trimming and J lost 1 base; unmatched junction nucleotides: 14. This CDR3 is 18 amino acids long. The CDR3 sequence is CAFGFYWGIHLTTDKLIF. Written as DNA, the CDR3 is TGTGCCTTTGGGTTCTACTGGGGGATACACCTCACCACCGATAAACTCATCTTT.

This clone is categorized as medium-sized. The chain uses TRDV3 and TRDJ1, with 7 bases matching TRDD3. This CDR3 spans 20 amino acids. V gave up 0 bases and J gave up 2 bases; unmatched junction bases: 24. Germline CDR1 is TVYSNPD and CDR2 is GDNSRS (reference sequence). The CDR3 bases are TGTGCCTTTAGAGATCCCTATTACTGGGGCATCCCCCGTTGGACCGATAAACTCATCTTT. As protein: CAFRDPYYWGIPRWTDKLIF. Full variable domain (remainder filled in from reference TRDV3 and TRDJ1): CDKVTQSSPDQTVASGSEVVLLCTYDTVYSNPDLFWYRIRPDYSFQFVFYGDNSRSEGADFTQGRFSVKHILTQKAFHLVISPVRTEDSATYYCAFRDPYYWGIPRWTDKLIFGKGTRVTVEP.

This clone was seen a few times. This likely traces to a read error, being one base from a far larger clone. This same CDR3 is encoded by further DNA sequences in the sample. A V gene of TRDV3 was called, but no J gene was assigned; TRDD3 is the table's D call and was not checked against the DNA. The CDR3 is made up of 24 amino acids. Germline V gene data show CDR1 as TVYSNPD and CDR2 as GDNSRS (reference sequence). The CDR3 is CAFKGGPSAGIKTPVYWGIQKLIF. In DNA, the CDR3 is TGTGCCTTTAAGGGGGGACCTTCCGCCGGTATAAAAACTCCCGTATACTGGGGGATACAAAAGCTCATCTTT.

As concerns this clone: This sequence is one base from a far larger clone and is likely a read error. Other DNA sequences of this sample code for an identical CDR3. This chain connects TRDV2 to TRDJ1, with D tentatively TRDD3 (5 bases). TCRdb leaves out the J gene; it was filled in here by matching the DNA to germline. V lost 3 bases, J lost 4 bases, and 17 bases lay in between. CDR1 GEAIGNYY and CDR2 EKD come from the germline V gene. CDR3 size: 15 residues. The CDR3 sequence is CACDPLGSGRDKLIF. CDR3 in DNA: TGTGCCTGTGACCCCCTGGGAAGCGGACGCGATAAACTCATCTTT.

Turning to this clone: TCRdb's protein, taken from a much larger clone, differs from this DNA's translation at residue 8, likely owing to a read error; the protein displayed comes from the DNA. V and J are TRDV1 and TRDJ1, with 13 bases identical to TRDD3. The J gene, left out of TCRdb, was set here by checking the DNA against germline. Germline V lookup: CDR1 TSWWSYY, CDR2 QGS. The V gene end was trimmed by 2 bases and the J gene end by 4 bases; junction bases not matched to a gene: 28. This CDR3 has 24 amino acids. Written as DNA, the CDR3 is TGTGCTCTTGGGGAAGTCCCCTTCTTCCTACTCCCTTTACTGGGGGATACGCTGGGCGATAAACTCATCTTT. As protein: CALGEVPFFLLPLLGDTLGDKLIF.

Remarks on this clone: The protein that TCRdb holds for this DNA derives from a much larger clone and differs from the translated DNA at residue 15, which likely indicates a read error; the protein shown here is translated from the DNA. This chain connects TRDV2 to TRDJ1; 10 positions agree with TRDD3. Here the J gene came from matching the DNA to germline, since TCRdb omits it. The CDR3 is made up of 23 amino acids. Trimming at V came to 5 bases and at J to 1 base, leaving 30 bases not matched to a gene. CDR1 GEAIGNYY and CDR2 EKD come from the germline V gene. The CDR3 DNA reads as TGTGCCTGTGGCAAACACTTCCTAATGAGGGGGATACGCTCCCAGGGTTGCACCGATAAACTCATCTTT. It specifies CACGKHFLMRGIRSQGCTDKLIF.

A few counts support this clone. The protein held in TCRdb is that of a much larger clone and does not match this DNA's translation at residue 8, likely because of a read error; the protein shown is translated from the DNA. This rearrangement joins TRDV1 to TRDJ1, with 12 bases fitting TRDD3. The CDR3 consists of 24 residues. The V gene's germline CDR1 is TSWWSYY and CDR2 QGS. V lost 2 bases and J lost 0; bases outside the gene matches: 25. For the CDR3, the DNA is TGTGCTCTTGGGGAAAGGACCTCTTACCGGCCCTTGTACTGGGGGATACTCTACACCGATAAACTCATCTTT. Translating it yields CALGERTSYRPLYWGILYTDKLIF.

As concerns this clone: This DNA's translation differs at residue 10 from TCRdb's protein, which comes from a much larger clone; a read error is likely, and the protein shown is translated from the DNA. The chain employs TRDV3 and TRDJ1; unclear D gene. No J gene was available from TCRdb, and it was assigned here by a germline match of the DNA. This CDR3 region has 14 residues. Germline V lookup: CDR1 TVYSNPD, CDR2 GDNSRS (reference sequence). CDR3 protein: CAFEPPTYTEKLIF. The DNA of the CDR3 is TGTGCCTTTGAGCCCCCGACATACACCGAGAAACTCATCTTT.

This clone was seen more than once but under ten times. TCRdb's listed protein matches a much larger clone and diverges from this DNA's translation at residue 3, likely through a read error; the protein shown comes from the DNA. This rearrangement joins TRDV1 to TRDJ1, with 10 bases matching TRDD3. As TCRdb names no J gene, one was assigned here on the basis of a DNA match to germline. The CDR3 runs 24 residues. Per the germline V gene, CDR1 is TSWWSYY and CDR2 is QGS. CDR3 loop: CAPGETLPFSYESHWGILVRKLIF. CDR3 coding DNA: TGTGCTCCTGGGGAAACTCTCCCTTTTTCCTACGAGAGTCACTGGGGGATTCTCGTCAGGAAACTCATCTTT.

This clone was seen a handful of times. It is likely a read error: a sequence one base away is far more abundant. This sample includes further DNA sequences coding for the same CDR3. The J gene is uncalled and the V gene is TRAV38-2/DV8; no check of the table's D call, TRDD3, against the DNA was made. The CDR3 loop spans 19 amino acids. The V gene's germline CDR1 is TSESDYY and CDR2 QEAYKQQN. CDR3 amino acids: CAYRSQTWGLLPYTDKLIF. The CDR3 coding sequence is TGTGCTTATAGGAGCCAAACCTGGGGACTGCTACCGTACACCGATAAACTAATCTTT.